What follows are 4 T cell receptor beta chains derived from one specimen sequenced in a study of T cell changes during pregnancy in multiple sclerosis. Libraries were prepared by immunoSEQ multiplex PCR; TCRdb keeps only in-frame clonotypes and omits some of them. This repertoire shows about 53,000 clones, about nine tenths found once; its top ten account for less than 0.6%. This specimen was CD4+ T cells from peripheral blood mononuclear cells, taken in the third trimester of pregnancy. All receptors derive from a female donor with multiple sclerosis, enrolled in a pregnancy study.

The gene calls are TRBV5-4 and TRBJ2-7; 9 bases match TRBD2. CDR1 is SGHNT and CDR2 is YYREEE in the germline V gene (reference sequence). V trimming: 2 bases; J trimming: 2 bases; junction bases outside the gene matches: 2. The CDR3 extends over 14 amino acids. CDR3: CASSLAGGPYEQYF. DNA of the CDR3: TGTGCCAGCAGCTTAGCGGGGGGCCCCTACGAGCAGTACTTC.

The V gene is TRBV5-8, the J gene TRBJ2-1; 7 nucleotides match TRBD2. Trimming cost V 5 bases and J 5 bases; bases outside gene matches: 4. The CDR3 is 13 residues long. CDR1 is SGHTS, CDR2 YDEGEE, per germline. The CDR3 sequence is CASRHRGDNEQFF. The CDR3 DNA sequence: TGTGCCAGCAGGCACCGGGGGGACAATGAGCAGTTCTTC.

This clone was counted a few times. The CDR3 coding sequence is TGTGCCAGCAGTGAGGACAGAGACACTGAAGCTTTCTTT. This encodes CASSEDRDTEAFF. The chain joins TRBV6-4 to TRBJ1-1, with TRBD1 as a possible D gene (6 bases). Germline V lookup: CDR1 MRHNA, CDR2 SNTAGT. The V and J ends lost 3 bases and 3 bases respectively, with 8 bases between them. The CDR3 covers 13 residues.

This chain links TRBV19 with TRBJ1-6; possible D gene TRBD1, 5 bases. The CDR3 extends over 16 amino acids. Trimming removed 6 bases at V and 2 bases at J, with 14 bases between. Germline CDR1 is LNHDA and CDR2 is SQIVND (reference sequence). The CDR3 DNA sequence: TGTGCCAGTAGGCCATCGGGGGAAACCTATAATTCACCCCTCCACTTT. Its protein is CASRPSGETYNSPLHF.